Listed here are 21 T cell receptor beta chains from one sample, sequenced in a study of blood T cell repertoires in COVID-19. The table came from immunoSEQ multiplex PCR; TCRdb's copy has only in-frame clones and leaves some out. The data contain fewer than 350,000 clones, 70% to 90% of them seen just once; the ten biggest clones take up approximately 9.4%. The sequenced material came from PBMCs or T cells enriched from blood (not recorded which). All receptors come from a woman between 40 and 55 years old who had recovered from COVID-19.

This chain links TRBV4-3 with TRBJ1-4; a possible D gene is TRBD1 (5 bases). CDR1 is LGHNA, CDR2 YSLEER, per germline. The CDR3 extends over 15 amino acids. The V end was cut by 0 bases, the J end by 10 bases, with 15 bases between. The CDR3 loop reads CASSQDQSGRRKLFF. The CDR3 DNA reads as TGCGCCAGCAGCCAAGATCAGTCAGGGAGGAGAAAACTGTTTTTT.

The chain combines TRBV28 with TRBJ1-4, with D perhaps TRBD1 (5 bases). In germline, CDR1 is MDHEN, CDR2 SYDVKM. This CDR3 has 14 amino acids. V lost 3 bases, J lost 6 bases, and 11 bases lay in between. This CDR3 reads CASSFGGNDEKLFF. The CDR3 DNA reads TGTGCCAGCAGTTTCGGGGGAAACGATGAAAAACTGTTTTTT.

The chain links TRBV29-1 to TRBJ2-3, with unresolved D. Germline CDR1 is SQVTM and CDR2 is ANQGSEA. Trimming removed 7 bases from V and 2 bases from J, with 7 bases in between. The length of the CDR3 is 11 residues. This chain's CDR3 is CSASDTDTQYF. The CDR3 bases are TGCAGCGCTAGTGACACAGATACGCAGTATTTT.

This clone was picked up a small number of times. V is TRBV6-5 and J is TRBJ1-3; 7 nucleotides line up with TRBD1. The CDR3 runs 16 residues. Trimming at V came to 2 bases and at J to 4 bases, leaving 8 bases not matched to a gene. The germline V gene encodes CDR1 MNHEY and CDR2 SVGAGI. Here the CDR3 DNA reads TGTGCCAGCAGTTACGGATACAGGGGACGAGGAAACACCATATATTTT. Its protein product is CASSYGYRGRGNTIYF.

V and J are TRBV28 and TRBJ2-7, with TRBD1 matching 9 bases. CDR3 length: 15 amino acids. Germline CDR1 and CDR2: MDHEN and SYDVKM. Losses at the gene ends were 7 bases for V and 2 bases for J; bases not matched to a gene: 9. The CDR3 DNA is TGTGCCAGCACCTCGGTGGACAGGGGTGCCTACGAGCAGTACTTC. Encoded protein: CASTSVDRGAYEQYF.

This rearrangement joins TRBV7-3 to TRBJ2-5; D gene unclear. With 5 bases removed from V and 0 bases from J, the gap between germline ends came to 7 bases. CDR1 and CDR2 (germline): SGHTA, FQGTGA. CDR3 length equals 13 residues. The CDR3 DNA reads TGTGCCAGCAGCCCGAGGAACCAAGAGACCCAGTACTTC. Encoded protein: CASSPRNQETQYF.

This chain links TRBV27 with TRBJ2-1; D might be TRBD1 (5 bases). CDR3 length: 14 residues. Germline V gene sequence: CDR1 MNHEY, CDR2 SMNVEV (reference sequence). The V end was cut by 5 bases, the J end by 0 bases, with 8 bases between. The CDR3 here is CASSPGISYNEQFF. CDR3 bases: TGTGCCAGCAGTCCAGGGATCTCCTACAATGAGCAGTTCTTC.

The V gene is TRBV6-5, the J gene TRBJ1-5; the D gene is possibly TRBD1 (5 bases). The CDR3 extends over 15 amino acids. The germline CDR1 and CDR2 sequences are MNHEY and SVGAGI. V was clipped by 0 bases and J by 11 bases, with 17 bases between them. The CDR3 here is CASSYSGGGISAQHF. DNA of the CDR3: TGTGCCAGCAGTTACTCGGGCGGGGGGATCTCGGCCCAGCATTTT.

The chain combines TRBV4-2 with TRBJ2-7; perhaps TRBD2 as D (6 bases). Deletions cut 0 bases from V and 2 bases from J, with 8 bases between. Germline V lookup: CDR1 LGHNA, CDR2 YNFKEQ. The CDR3 is made up of 14 amino acids. CDR3 coding DNA: TGTGCCAGCAGCCAAGAGAGACTAGCCTACGAGCAGTACTTC. Translating gives CASSQERLAYEQYF.

CDR3 coding DNA: TGTGCCAGCAGAATTACACCCGCCTCTAGTGGCTACACCTTC. Amino acid sequence: CASRITPASSGYTF. This chain joins TRBV5-4 and TRBJ1-2; D unclear. Germline CDR1 reads SGHNT; CDR2 reads YYREEE (reference sequence). V lost 5 bases and J 7 bases, leaving 18 bases between the germline ends. This CDR3 contains 14 residues.

This chain links TRBV7-9 with TRBJ2-5; TRBD2 matches 14 bases. Germline CDR1 reads SEHNR; CDR2 reads FQNEAQ (reference sequence). The trim removed 5 bases at V and 5 bases at J, leaving 13 bases unmatched. This CDR3 is built from 18 residues. The CDR3 loop is CASSPRGLAGAVRETQYF. The CDR3 DNA follows: TGTGCCAGCAGCCCAAGGGGACTAGCGGGAGCGGTTAGGGAGACCCAGTACTTC.

This clone was found once. The CDR3, as DNA: TGTGCCAGCAGCTCGATGTCTAGCGGGATTGGCAATGAGCAGTTCTTC. Translated, it gives CASSSMSSGIGNEQFF. V and J are TRBV5-6 and TRBJ2-1; 9 nucleotides match TRBD2. CDR1 SGHDT and CDR2 YYEEEE come from the germline V gene. The CDR3 runs 16 residues. V dropped 3 bases and J dropped 6; count of bases not matched to a gene: 10.

CDR3 region: CAISEDKQRYEQYF. The CDR3 DNA follows: TGTGCCATCAGTGAGGACAAGCAAAGATACGAGCAGTACTTC. The V and J genes are TRBV10-3 and TRBJ2-7; D is unclear. The CDR3 length is 14 residues. The V end was cut by 2 bases, the J end by 4 bases, with 12 bases between. Germline CDR1 ENHRY, CDR2 SYGVKD.

The V call is TRBV5-4, the J call TRBJ1-3, with D hard to call. This CDR3 has 14 amino acids. Trimming removed 4 bases at V and 0 bases at J, with 8 bases between. CDR1 and CDR2 (germline): SGHNT, YYREEE (reference sequence). The CDR3 is CASSHDTSGNTIYF. The CDR3 nucleotides read TGTGCCAGCAGCCACGACACCTCTGGAAACACCATATATTTT.

Notes on this clone: This may be a read error: a much more frequent sequence differs by one nucleotide. Other nucleotide sequences from this sample produce the same CDR3. The chain has TRBV18 and TRBJ1-5; TRBD1 aligns across 8 bases. The CDR3 runs to 15 residues. The germline gives CDR1 KGHSH, CDR2 LQKENI. V trimming: 6 bases; J trimming: 2 bases; junction bases outside the gene matches: 6. The CDR3 sequence: CASSPDRGGNQPQHF. The CDR3 DNA sequence: TGTGCCAGCTCCCCCGACAGGGGCGGCAATCAGCCCCAGCATTTT.

J is TRBJ2-7 and V is TRBV12-3 or TRBV12-4; tentative D call: TRBD1 (6 bases). The CDR3 sequence is 12 residues long. The ends were cut back, 3 bases at V and 4 bases at J, with 7 bases in the middle. DNA for the CDR3: TGTGCCAGCAGTTTTCAGGGGTACGAGCAGTACTTC. This translates into CASSFQGYEQYF.

This sequence joins TRBV19 and TRBJ2-7, with 7 bases identical to TRBD2. Germline CDR1 is LNHDA and CDR2 is SQIVND (reference sequence). The trim removed 3 bases at V and 3 bases at J, leaving 2 bases unmatched. The CDR3 runs 13 residues. CDR3 region: CASSIQRGYEQYF. CDR3 DNA: TGTGCCAGTAGTATCCAGCGGGGCTACGAGCAGTACTTC.

The count of this clone is one. The chain carries TRBV29-1 and TRBJ2-7; TRBD2 agrees at 7 bases. The germline V gene encodes CDR1 SQVTM and CDR2 ANQGSEA. With V trimmed by 6 bases and J by 3 bases, 11 bases remained unmatched. The CDR3 is 14 residues long. CDR3 sequence reads: CSVAGPSGGYEQYF. The CDR3 DNA reads as TGCAGCGTCGCAGGCCCTTCGGGGGGCTACGAGCAGTACTTC.

The gene calls are TRBV25-1 and TRBJ1-1; perhaps TRBD1 as D (5 bases). The ends were cut back, 3 bases at V and 5 bases at J, with 10 bases in the middle. There are 13 residues in the CDR3. Germline V gene sequence: CDR1 MGHDK, CDR2 SYGVNS. In DNA form, the CDR3 reads TGTGCCAGCAGTGATCCCAGGGTTACTGAAGCTTTCTTT. Translated, it gives CASSDPRVTEAFF.

The chain recombines TRBV3-1 (or the pseudogene TRBV3-2) with TRBJ2-1, with 12 bases fitting TRBD2. This CDR3 has 16 amino acids. Trimming removed 5 bases from V and 5 bases from J; junction bases left unmatched: 7. CDR1 is LGHDT and CDR2 is YNNKEL in the germline V gene (reference sequence). The CDR3 loop is CASSFLAGGPNNEQFF. Written as DNA, the CDR3 is TGTGCCAGCAGCTTTCTAGCGGGGGGGCCCAACAATGAGCAGTTCTTC.

The chain has TRBV3-1 (or the pseudogene TRBV3-2) and TRBJ2-5, with 9 nucleotides matching TRBD2. CDR1 and CDR2 (germline): LGHDT, YNNKEL (reference sequence). The V gene end was trimmed by 0 bases and the J gene end by 7 bases; junction bases not matched to a gene: 15. This CDR3 spans 18 amino acids. The CDR3 loop is CASSQDRVLAGLLGTQYF. CDR3 sequence (DNA): TGTGCCAGCAGCCAAGATCGGGTTCTAGCGGGGCTTCTGGGGACCCAGTACTTC.